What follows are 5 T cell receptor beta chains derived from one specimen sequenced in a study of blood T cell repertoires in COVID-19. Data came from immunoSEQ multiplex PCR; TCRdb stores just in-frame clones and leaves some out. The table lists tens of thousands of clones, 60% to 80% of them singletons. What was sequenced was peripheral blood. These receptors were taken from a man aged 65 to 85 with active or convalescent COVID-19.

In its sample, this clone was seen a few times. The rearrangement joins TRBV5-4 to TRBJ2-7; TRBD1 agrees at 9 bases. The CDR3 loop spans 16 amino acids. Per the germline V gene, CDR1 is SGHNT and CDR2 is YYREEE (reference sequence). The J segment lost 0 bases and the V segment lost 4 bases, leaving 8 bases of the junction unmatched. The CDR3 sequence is CASSGSGTGFSYEQYF. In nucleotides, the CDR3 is TGTGCCAGCAGCGGCTCCGGGACAGGGTTCTCCTACGAGCAGTACTTC.

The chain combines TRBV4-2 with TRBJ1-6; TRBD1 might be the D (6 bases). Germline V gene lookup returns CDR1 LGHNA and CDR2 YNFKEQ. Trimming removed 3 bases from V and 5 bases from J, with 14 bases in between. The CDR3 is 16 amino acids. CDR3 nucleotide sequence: TGTGCCAGCAGCCAGATGGCAGGGGCGAATAATTCACCCCTCCACTTT. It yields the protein CASSQMAGANNSPLHF.

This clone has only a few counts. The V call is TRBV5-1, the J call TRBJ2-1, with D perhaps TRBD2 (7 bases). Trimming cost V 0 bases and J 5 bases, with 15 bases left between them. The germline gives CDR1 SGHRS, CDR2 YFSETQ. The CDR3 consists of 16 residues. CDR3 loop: CASSLVSGGPHNEQFF. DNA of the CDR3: TGCGCCAGCAGCTTGGTTTCGGGGGGCCCACACAATGAGCAGTTCTTC.

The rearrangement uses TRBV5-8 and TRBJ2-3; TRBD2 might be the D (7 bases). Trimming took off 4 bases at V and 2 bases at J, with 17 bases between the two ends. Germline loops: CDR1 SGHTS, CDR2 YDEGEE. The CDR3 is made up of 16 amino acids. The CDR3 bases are TGTGCCAGCAGCCCCCTGGGGGGGGCCTTCACAGATACGCAGTATTTT. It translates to CASSPLGGAFTDTQYF.

CDR3 in DNA: TGTGCCAGCAGAAGTCAGGTTAACTATGGCTACACCTTC. Protein product: CASRSQVNYGYTF. The chain recombines TRBV6-5 with TRBJ1-2; no reliable D call. The germline V and J ends were trimmed by 6 bases and 1 base, with 9 bases remaining between them. The CDR3 is 13 amino acids. Germline CDR1 MNHEY, CDR2 SVGAGI.